These T cell receptor beta chains were read from a single sample in a study of cytotoxic CD8 clonotypes in ibrutinib-treated CLL. Generated by immunoSEQ multiplex PCR, the TCRdb table keeps only in-frame clones and is missing some. Here the sample spans 110,000 to 150,000 clones, around 90% being singletons. Here the sequenced sample was PBMCs, taken after 12 months of ibrutinib treatment. These receptors were obtained from a human donor with chronic lymphocytic leukemia. The CDR3 runs from the conserved cysteine through the conserved F or W. The D gene is left open where the match is weak. Size is stated for part of the rows, as once, few or many counts, or as a class when the clone is expanded.

abundance,v_gene,len,j_gene,d_gene,CDR3aa,CDR3nt
-,TRBV20-1,10,TRBJ2-1,-,CSGRRREQFF,TGCAGTGGTAGACGTAGAGAGCAGTTCTTC
-,TRBV27,11,TRBJ2-7,TRBD2,CATTSGYEQYF,TGTGCCACCACTAGCGGCTACGAGCAGTACTTC
-,TRBV5-4,12,TRBJ2-5,-,CASSLDSATQYF,TGTGCCAGCAGCTTGGACAGTGCGACCCAGTACTTC
once,TRBV28,11,TRBJ2-5,-,CASSTQETQYF,TGTGCCAGCAGTACCCAAGAGACCCAGTACTTC
-,TRBV14,15,TRBJ1-4,-,CASSQRGQGFVKLFF,TGTGCCAGCAGCCAACGAGGTCAGGGTTTTGTAAAACTGTTTTTT
-,TRBV5-1,14,TRBJ1-5,-,CASSLVSGDQPQHF,TGCGCCAGCAGCTTGGTCTCGGGAGATCAGCCCCAGCATTTT
-,TRBV6-5,13,TRBJ2-3,-,CASLQTSTDTQYF,TGTGCCAGCCTACAAACTAGCACAGATACGCAGTATTTT
once,TRBV28,13,TRBJ1-2,-,CASRKQGQSGYTF,TGTGCCAGCAGGAAACAGGGTCAGAGTGGCTACACCTTC
-,TRBV6-1,14,TRBJ2-4,-,CASSEGPAAGIQYF,TGTGCCAGCAGTGAGGGTCCCGCGGCGGGCATTCAGTACTTC
-,TRBV28,14,TRBJ2-7,TRBD1,CASSPGQDIYEQYF,TGTGCCAGCAGCCCGGGACAGGATATCTACGAGCAGTACTTC
-,TRBV6-5,12,TRBJ2-7,TRBD1,CASSLDRAEQYF,TGTGCCAGCAGTTTGGACAGGGCCGAGCAGTACTTC
-,TRBV7-9,17,TRBJ2-3,-,CASSLGISGTSTDTQYF,TGTGCCAGCAGCTTAGGTATTAGCGGTACTAGCACAGATACGCAGTATTTT
once,TRBV7-2,12,TRBJ2-7,-,CASSFLPHEQYF,TGTGCCAGCAGCTTCCTACCTCACGAGCAGTACTTC
-,TRBV18,14,TRBJ1-2,-,CASSPRRDQRGYTF,TGTGCCAGCTCACCACGCAGGGACCAGCGGGGCTACACCTTC
-,TRBV30,15,TRBJ2-3,TRBD2,CAWSVSGTSTDTQYF,TGTGCCTGGAGTGTTAGCGGGACTAGCACAGATACGCAGTATTTT
-,TRBV9,15,TRBJ2-3,-,CASSPWGTSTDTQYF,TGTGCCAGCAGCCCCTGGGGTACCAGCACAGATACGCAGTATTTT
-,TRBV19,13,TRBJ1-1,-,CASALGPNTEAFF,TGTGCCAGCGCGTTGGGTCCCAACACTGAAGCTTTCTTT
-,TRBV19,17,TRBJ2-3,TRBD1,CASKASLGRGPTDTQYF,TGTGCCAGTAAGGCCAGCTTGGGCAGGGGGCCCACAGATACGCAGTATTTT
-,TRBV6-5,15,TRBJ2-7,-,CASSYSPSEGYEQYF,TGTGCCAGCAGTTACTCTCCTAGCGAGGGCTACGAGCAGTACTTC
few,TRBV15,12,TRBJ1-2,-,CATSRGKLGYTF,TGTGCCACCAGCAGAGGCAAGTTGGGCTACACCTTC
-,TRBV6-5,15,TRBJ1-5,-,CASSYGAESNQPQHF,TGTGCCAGCAGTTACGGGGCAGAGAGCAATCAGCCCCAGCATTTT
-,TRBV4-2,15,TRBJ1-2,TRBD1,CASSPKREGAYGYTF,TGTGCCAGCAGCCCCAAACGAGAGGGGGCCTATGGCTACACCTTC
-,TRBV27,16,TRBJ2-1,-,CASRRGTSSSYNEQFF,TGTGCCAGCAGGAGGGGTACCAGCAGCTCCTACAATGAGCAGTTCTTC